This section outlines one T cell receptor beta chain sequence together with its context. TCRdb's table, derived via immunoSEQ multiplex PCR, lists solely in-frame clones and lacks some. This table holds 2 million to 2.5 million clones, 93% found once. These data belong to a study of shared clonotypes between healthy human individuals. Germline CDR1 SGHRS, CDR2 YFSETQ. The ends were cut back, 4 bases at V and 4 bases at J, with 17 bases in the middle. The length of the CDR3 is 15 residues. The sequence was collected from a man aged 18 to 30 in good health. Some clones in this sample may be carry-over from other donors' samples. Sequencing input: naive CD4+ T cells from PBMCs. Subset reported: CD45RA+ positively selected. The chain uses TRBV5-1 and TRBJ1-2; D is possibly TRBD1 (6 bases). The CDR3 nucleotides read TGCGCCAGCAGCCTCCACCTGGACAGCAGCTATGGCTACACCTTC. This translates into CASSLHLDSSYGYTF.